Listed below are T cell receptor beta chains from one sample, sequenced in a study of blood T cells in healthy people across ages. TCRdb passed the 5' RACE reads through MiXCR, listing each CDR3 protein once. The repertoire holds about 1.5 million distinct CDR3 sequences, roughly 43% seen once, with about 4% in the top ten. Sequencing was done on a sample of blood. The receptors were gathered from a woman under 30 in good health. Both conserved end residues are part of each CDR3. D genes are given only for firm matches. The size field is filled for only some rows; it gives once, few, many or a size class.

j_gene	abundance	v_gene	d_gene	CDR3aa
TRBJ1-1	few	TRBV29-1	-	CSVANTEAFF
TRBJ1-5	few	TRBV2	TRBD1	CASTTPRGQGADQPQHF
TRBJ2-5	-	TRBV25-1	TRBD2	CASSDSTSGQETQYF
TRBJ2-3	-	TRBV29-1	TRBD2	CSVQRGGATDTQYF
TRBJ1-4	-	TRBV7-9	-	CARAGMDEKLFF
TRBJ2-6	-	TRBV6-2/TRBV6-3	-	CASRTDRDYSGANVLTF
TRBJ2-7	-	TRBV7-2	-	CASSLDPPAQYF
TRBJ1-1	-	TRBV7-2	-	CASSPLIGGGNTEAFF
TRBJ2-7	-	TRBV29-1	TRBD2	CSVEGTSGSEQYF
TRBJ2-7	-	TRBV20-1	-	CSARSSFDFNEQYF
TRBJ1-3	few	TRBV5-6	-	CASSFGGNTIYF
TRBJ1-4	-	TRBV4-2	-	CASSQDLRGTNEKLFF
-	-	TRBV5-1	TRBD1	CASSLDPGGQTKETQYF
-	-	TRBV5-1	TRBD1	CASSLDRGMVAKNIQYF
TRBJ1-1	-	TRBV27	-	CASIHVQLGNTEAFF
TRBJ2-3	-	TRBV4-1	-	CASSQTGLGADTQYF